This T cell receptor (beta chain) was identified in a study of cytomegalovirus exposure and HLA in healthy donors. As concerns this clone: Antigen unknown.

Donors counted as nominally healthy when sampled, yet unrecorded immune exposures were likely. Study-wide results and limits: Three chains tied to CMV proved CMV antigen-specific in vitro. Associated with HLA alleles at 0.05 false discovery rate in a later analysis were about 17,000 TCR beta sequences. Most TCR sequences were uncommon, yet certain public TCRs appeared in many donors.

The PCR employed 60 Vbeta primers together with 13 Jbeta primers. Assay used: immunoSEQ multiplex PCR; TCRdb lists only in-frame clones, some missing. Found here are fewer than 75,000 clones, 65% to 85% of them singletons; the top ten hold roughly 12%. Germline loops: CDR1 SGHDT, CDR2 YYEEEE. The J segment lost 3 bases and the V segment lost 3 bases, leaving 5 bases of the junction unmatched. The CDR3 length is 14 residues. The sequence derives from a man aged 70-80 years in good health and CMV-seronegative. What was sequenced was PBMCs. The chain has TRBV5-6 and TRBJ2-7, with TRBD1 identical over 8 bases. The DNA of the CDR3 is TGTGCCAGCAGCTCCCGGACAGGGAACTACGAGCAGTACTTC. Translating gives CASSSRTGNYEQYF.